A single sample is the source of the 23 T cell receptor beta chains below, sequenced in a study of blood T cell repertoires in COVID-19. This table comes from immunoSEQ multiplex PCR, and its TCRdb copy is limited to in-frame clones, with some not included. The table lists 30,000 to 35,000 clones, about 89% of them singletons. Sample: peripheral blood. All receptors derive from a woman between 35 and 50 years old with active or convalescent COVID-19.

The chain uses TRBV4-3 and TRBJ2-3; 13 bases align to TRBD2. The CDR3 has 18 amino acids. Unmatched junction bases numbered 9, after V lost 4 bases and J lost 2 bases. CDR1 is LGHNA and CDR2 is YSLEER in the germline V gene. In DNA, the CDR3 is TGCGCCAGCAGCCGACGACTAGCGGGGGGCGAGTACACAGATACGCAGTATTTT. Protein sequence: CASSRRLAGGEYTDTQYF.

The V gene is TRBV15, the J gene TRBJ2-3, with 11 nucleotides matching TRBD2. The CDR3 has 16 residues. V was clipped by 0 bases and J by 6 bases; unmatched bases: 5. The V gene's germline CDR1 is LNHNV and CDR2 YYDKDF (reference sequence). CDR3 amino acids: CATSREVAGGTDTQYF. CDR3 DNA: TGTGCCACCAGCAGAGAAGTAGCGGGGGGGACCGATACGCAGTATTTT.

The chain carries TRBV7-9 and TRBJ2-7; TRBD2 is a possible D gene (5 bases). The CDR3 runs 13 residues. Trimming cost V 5 bases and J 0 bases, with 8 bases left between them. The germline V gene has CDR1 SEHNR and CDR2 FQNEAQ (reference sequence). The CDR3 loop reads CASSQGSSYEQYF. In nucleotides, the CDR3 is TGTGCCAGCAGCCAAGGGAGCTCCTACGAGCAGTACTTC.

A few counts support this clone. V usage is TRBV7-2 and J usage is TRBJ1-3; 12 nucleotides match TRBD1. This CDR3 is 13 amino acids long. V lost 4 bases to trimming and J lost 13 bases; unmatched junction nucleotides: 5. Germline loops: CDR1 SGHTA, CDR2 FQGNSA. CDR3 region: CASSWRGQGAIYF. The CDR3 coding sequence is TGTGCCAGCAGCTGGAGGGGACAGGGGGCTATATATTTT.

The gene calls are TRBV27 and TRBJ1-1; D possibly corresponds to TRBD1 (6 bases). The CDR3 spans 13 residues. V lost 8 bases, J lost 6 bases, and 16 bases lay in between. Per the germline V gene, CDR1 is MNHEY and CDR2 is SMNVEV (reference sequence). CDR3 residues: CASRTTGSSEAFF. The CDR3 coding sequence is TGTGCCAGCCGTACGACAGGATCCTCTGAAGCTTTCTTT.

This clone is a singleton in its sample. The chain employs TRBV30 and TRBJ1-6; the D gene is possibly TRBD1 (6 bases). Germline CDR1 GTSNPN, CDR2 SVGIG (reference sequence). The CDR3 contains 15 residues. Trimming cost V 4 bases and J 6 bases, with 16 bases left between them. The CDR3 region has the DNA TGTGCCTGGACCCCCTTGGGACATGGTAATTCACCCCTCCACTTT. Its protein is CAWTPLGHGNSPLHF. Full variable domain (rest looked up from reference TRBV30 and TRBJ1-6): SQTIHQWPATLVQPVGSPLSLECTVEGTSNPNLYWYRQAAGRGLQLLFYSVGIGQISSEVPQNLSASRPQDRQFILSSKKLLLSDSGFYLCAWTPLGHGNSPLHFGNGTRLTVT.

As DNA, the CDR3 is TGTGCCAGCAGTTACGAGGGGGGGCGAAATTGGGAGACCCAGTACTTC. It encodes CASSYEGGRNWETQYF. The genes are TRBV6-2 or TRBV6-3 and TRBJ2-5; the D gene is possibly TRBD2 (7 bases). There are 16 residues in the CDR3. The germline CDR1 and CDR2 sequences are MNHEY and SVGEGT. V lost 2 bases to trimming and J lost 5 bases, with 18 bases between them.

This chain uses TRBV13 with TRBJ1-1; TRBD1 matches at 8 bases. Germline V gene data show CDR1 as PRHDT and CDR2 as FYEKMQ (reference sequence). The CDR3 length is 16 residues. Germline trimming cut 5 bases from V and 4 bases from J; bases unmatched to any gene: 12. CDR3 protein: CASSKGQGVGGTEAFF. The CDR3 DNA reads TGTGCCAGCAGCAAAGGACAGGGCGTTGGGGGCACTGAAGCTTTCTTT. Drawing the rest from reference TRBV13 and TRBJ1-1, the complete variable domain is AAGVIQSPRHLIKEKRETATLKCYPIPRHDTVYWYQQGPGQDPQFLISFYEKMQSDKGSIPDRFSAQQFSDYHSELNMSSLELGDSALYFCASSKGQGVGGTEAFFGQGTRLTVV.

CDR3 DNA: TGTGCCACACAGGGTTACGACTATGGCTACACCTTC. It yields the protein CATQGYDYGYTF. The V call is TRBV19, the J call TRBJ1-2, with D perhaps TRBD1 (6 bases). The germline V gene encodes CDR1 LNHDA and CDR2 SQIVND (reference sequence). The CDR3 spans 12 residues. Between the trimmed V and J ends, which lost 10 bases and 3 bases, there was a span of 12 bases.

The J gene is TRBJ2-1, the V gene TRBV24-1; a possible D gene is TRBD1 (7 bases). From germline, CDR1 is KGHDR and CDR2 SFDVKD. There are 16 residues in the CDR3. With 4 bases removed from V and 3 bases from J, the gap between germline ends came to 15 bases. As DNA, the CDR3 is TGTGCCACCAGTGACCAACGACAGGGAGGCTACAATGAGCAGTTCTTC. Residues: CATSDQRQGGYNEQFF.

The CDR3 is CASSSPYGAKAGRYTF. For the CDR3, the DNA is TGTGCCAGCAGTTCTCCCTATGGGGCCAAAGCCGGCCGCTACACCTTC. The V call is TRBV28, the J call TRBJ1-2, with D perhaps TRBD1 (5 bases). With 4 bases removed from V and 9 bases from J, the gap between germline ends came to 24 bases. The CDR3 is 16 residues long. Germline loops: CDR1 MDHEN, CDR2 SYDVKM.

This chain uses TRBV7-3 with TRBJ2-5, with D possibly being TRBD1 (7 bases). Trimming took off 5 bases at V and 5 bases at J, with 15 bases between the two ends. There are 14 residues in the CDR3. In germline, CDR1 is SGHTA, CDR2 FQGTGA. The DNA of the CDR3 is TGTGCCAGCAGCCCCGGAGGGGGCGGGGAGACCCAGTACTTC. This encodes CASSPGGGGETQYF. The variable domain in full, with the rest retrieved from reference TRBV7-3 and TRBJ2-5, is GAGVSQTPSNKVTEKGKYVELRCDPISGHTALYWYRQSLGQGPEFLIYFQGTGAADDSGLPNDRFFAVRPEGSVSTLKIQRTERGDSAVYLCASSPGGGGETQYFGPGTRLLVL.

The genes are TRBV9 and TRBJ2-5; 8 bases fit TRBD2. The germline V gene encodes CDR1 SGDLS and CDR2 YYNGEE. The CDR3 contains 17 residues. V lost 0 bases to trimming and J lost 5 bases; unmatched junction nucleotides: 12. CDR3 nucleotide sequence: TGTGCCAGCAGCGTAGTGGGTAGCGGGGTTTTGGGGGAGACCCAGTACTTC. Protein sequence: CASSVVGSGVLGETQYF.

This rearrangement joins TRBV7-3 to TRBJ2-7; D may be TRBD1 (5 bases). Germline CDR1 and CDR2: SGHTA and FQGTGA. V lost 2 bases and J lost 5, with 13 bases in between. The CDR3 has 14 amino acids. CDR3 region: CASSLSQGTHEQYF. The CDR3 bases are TGTGCCAGCAGCTTATCGCAGGGAACCCACGAGCAGTACTTC.

The V call is TRBV9, the J call TRBJ2-2; 8 nucleotides match TRBD2. Per germline, CDR1 SGDLS and CDR2 YYNGEE. CDR3 size: 16 residues. J gave up 2 bases and V 3 bases, and 6 bases lay outside the gene matches. This chain's CDR3 is CASSESGGGNTGELFF. As DNA, the CDR3 is TGTGCCAGCAGCGAGTCCGGGGGGGGTAACACCGGGGAGCTGTTTTTT.

The genes are TRBV28 and TRBJ2-1, with 11 bases aligning to TRBD2. The CDR3 is 15 residues long. Germline V CDR1 and CDR2: MDHEN, SYDVKM. Unmatched junction bases numbered 6, after V lost 3 bases and J lost 8 bases. DNA for the CDR3: TGTGCCAGCAGTTTGTTAGCGGGAGGGCGGGATGAGCAGTTCTTC. This gives the protein CASSLLAGGRDEQFF. The whole variable domain, remainder taken from reference TRBV28 and TRBJ2-1, is DVKVTQSSRYLVKRTGEKVFLECVQDMDHENMFWYRQDPGLGLRLIYFSYDVKMKEKGDIPEGYSVSREKKERFSLILESASTNQTSMYLCASSLLAGGRDEQFFGPGTRLTVL.

V is TRBV28 and J is TRBJ1-1, with 10 bases identical to TRBD1. The length of the CDR3 is 14 residues. With V trimmed by 3 bases and J by 8 bases, 6 bases remained unmatched. Per germline, CDR1 MDHEN and CDR2 SYDVKM. This chain's CDR3 is CASSFAGQGIEAFF. CDR3 sequence (DNA): TGTGCCAGCAGTTTTGCGGGACAGGGGATAGAAGCTTTCTTT.

This chain connects TRBV10-3 to TRBJ1-5; 9 nucleotides line up with TRBD1. The germline gives CDR1 ENHRY, CDR2 SYGVKD. The CDR3 is 16 residues long. Trimming removed 5 bases from V and 6 bases from J; junction bases left unmatched: 11. The CDR3: CAISTDRGNIGQPQHF. The CDR3, as DNA: TGTGCCATCAGTACGGACAGGGGAAATATCGGTCAGCCCCAGCATTTT.

The chain employs TRBV4-2 and TRBJ2-1; tentative D call: TRBD2 (5 bases). The CDR3 length is 15 residues. Trimming took off 2 bases at V and 5 bases at J, with 13 bases between the two ends. Germline assignment: CDR1 LGHNA and CDR2 YNFKEQ. The CDR3 coding sequence is TGTGCCAGCAGCCAACCCGGGGTAGCGAACAATGAGCAGTTCTTC. Translated: CASSQPGVANNEQFF.

V gene TRBV19 combines with J gene TRBJ1-2; 7 positions match TRBD1. After removal of 9 bases from V and 0 bases from J, the junction contained 13 bases not matched to a gene. The CDR3 length is 16 residues. Germline CDR1 is LNHDA and CDR2 is SQIVND (reference sequence). The CDR3 loop reads CARLWGDSQANYGYTF. The CDR3 DNA reads as TGTGCCAGATTATGGGGGGACAGCCAAGCTAACTATGGCTACACCTTC.

This clone appeared a single time. The J gene is TRBJ2-3, the V gene TRBV5-6; 7 nucleotides agree with TRBD2. CDR1 and CDR2 from the germline V gene are SGHDT and YYEEEE. J lost 2 bases, V lost 3 bases, and 6 bases had no gene match. The CDR3 sequence is 15 residues long. The CDR3 nucleotides are TGTGCCAGCAGCTCTCAGCGGGGAAACACAGATACGCAGTATTTT. Its translation: CASSSQRGNTDTQYF.

The chain couples TRBV7-9 to TRBJ2-3; 13 nucleotides agree with TRBD2. Germline V CDR1 and CDR2: SEHNR, FQNEAQ (reference sequence). CDR3 length: 17 amino acids. J gave up 1 base and V 1 base, and 2 bases lay outside the gene matches. CDR3 in DNA: TGTGCCAGCAGCTTAGGACTAGCGGGGGGTGGCACAGATACGCAGTATTTT. It translates to CASSLGLAGGGTDTQYF.

The chain combines TRBV28 with TRBJ2-2; D may be TRBD1 (6 bases). The V end lost 4 bases, the J end lost 5 bases, and 14 bases lay between the germline ends. Germline CDR1 is MDHEN and CDR2 is SYDVKM. This CDR3 has 15 amino acids. The CDR3 region is CASSSLRGRTGELFF. DNA of the CDR3: TGTGCCAGCAGTTCCCTCAGGGGACGGACCGGGGAGCTGTTTTTT. The full variable domain, completed using reference TRBV28 and TRBJ2-2, is DVKVTQSSRYLVKRTGEKVFLECVQDMDHENMFWYRQDPGLGLRLIYFSYDVKMKEKGDIPEGYSVSREKKERFSLILESASTNQTSMYLCASSSLRGRTGELFFGEGSRLTVL.